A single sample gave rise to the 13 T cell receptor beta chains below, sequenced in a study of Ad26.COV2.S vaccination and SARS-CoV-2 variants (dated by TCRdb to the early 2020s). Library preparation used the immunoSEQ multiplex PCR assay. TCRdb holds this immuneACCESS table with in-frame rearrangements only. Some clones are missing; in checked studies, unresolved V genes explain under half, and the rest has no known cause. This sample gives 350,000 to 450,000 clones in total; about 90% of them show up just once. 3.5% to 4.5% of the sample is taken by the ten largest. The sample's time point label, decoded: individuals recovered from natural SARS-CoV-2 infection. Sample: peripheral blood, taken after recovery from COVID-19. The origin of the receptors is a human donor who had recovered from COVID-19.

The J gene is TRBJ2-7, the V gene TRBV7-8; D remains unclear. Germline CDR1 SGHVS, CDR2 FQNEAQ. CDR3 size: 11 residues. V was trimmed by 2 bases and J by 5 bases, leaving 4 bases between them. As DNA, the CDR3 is TGTGCCAGCAGCTTAAAGAACGAGCAGTACTTC. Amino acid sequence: CASSLKNEQYF.

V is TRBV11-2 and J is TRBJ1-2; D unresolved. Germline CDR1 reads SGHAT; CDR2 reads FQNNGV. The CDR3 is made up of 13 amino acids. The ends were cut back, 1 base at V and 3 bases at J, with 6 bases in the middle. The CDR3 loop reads CASSLGRDYGYTF. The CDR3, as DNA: TGTGCCAGCAGCTTAGGCAGAGACTATGGCTACACCTTC.

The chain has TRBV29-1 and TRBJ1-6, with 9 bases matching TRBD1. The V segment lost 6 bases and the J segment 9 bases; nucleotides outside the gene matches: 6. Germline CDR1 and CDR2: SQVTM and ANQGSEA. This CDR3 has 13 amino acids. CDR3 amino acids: CSVGTGLGSPLHF. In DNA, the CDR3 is TGCAGCGTGGGGACAGGGCTCGGTTCACCCCTCCACTTT.

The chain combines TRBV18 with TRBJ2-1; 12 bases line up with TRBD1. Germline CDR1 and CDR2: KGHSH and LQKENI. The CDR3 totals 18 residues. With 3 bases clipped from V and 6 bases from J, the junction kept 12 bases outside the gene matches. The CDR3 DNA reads TGTGCCAGCTCACCCCCCGGGACAGGGGGCACTTTCGGCAATGAGCAGTTCTTC. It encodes CASSPPGTGGTFGNEQFF.

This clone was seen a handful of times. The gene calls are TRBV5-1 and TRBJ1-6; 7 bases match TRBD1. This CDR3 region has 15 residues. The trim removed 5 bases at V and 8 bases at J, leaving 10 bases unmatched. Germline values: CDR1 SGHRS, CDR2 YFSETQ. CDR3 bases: TGCGCCAGCAGAGGTTACGGGACAGTTGATTCACCCCTCCACTTT. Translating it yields CASRGYGTVDSPLHF.

This CDR3 reads CSVEPPGSTYGYTF. The CDR3 nucleotides are TGCAGCGTTGAACCCCCAGGGTCCACCTATGGCTACACCTTC. J is TRBJ1-2 and V is TRBV29-1; perhaps TRBD1 as D (5 bases). V dropped 2 bases and J dropped 4 bases, with 14 bases sitting between them. CDR3 size: 14 residues. The germline CDR1 and CDR2 sequences are SQVTM and ANQGSEA.

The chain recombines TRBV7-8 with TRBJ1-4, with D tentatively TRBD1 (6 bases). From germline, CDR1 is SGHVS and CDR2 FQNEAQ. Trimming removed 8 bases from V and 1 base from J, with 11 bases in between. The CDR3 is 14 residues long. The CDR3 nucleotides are TGTGCCAGCGCGGTGACAGGAACTAATGAAAAACTGTTTTTT. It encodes CASAVTGTNEKLFF.

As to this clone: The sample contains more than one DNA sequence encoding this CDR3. The CDR3: CATSRDRTGELFF. CDR3 in DNA: TGTGCCACCAGCAGAGATAGGACCGGGGAGCTGTTTTTT. The V and J genes are TRBV15 and TRBJ2-2; D gene ambiguous. CDR1 and CDR2 (germline): LNHNV, YYDKDF (reference sequence). The CDR3 is made up of 13 amino acids. Trimming took off 0 bases at V and 5 bases at J, with 4 bases between the two ends.

The CDR3 coding sequence is TGTGCCAGCCGTCTGGCCCCCCTCTACGAGCAGTACTTC. This sequence encodes CASRLAPLYEQYF. This chain joins TRBV2 and TRBJ2-7, with D uncertain. Germline loops: CDR1 SNHLY, CDR2 FYNNEI. The CDR3 has 13 residues. The V and J ends lost 8 bases and 3 bases respectively, with 14 bases between them.

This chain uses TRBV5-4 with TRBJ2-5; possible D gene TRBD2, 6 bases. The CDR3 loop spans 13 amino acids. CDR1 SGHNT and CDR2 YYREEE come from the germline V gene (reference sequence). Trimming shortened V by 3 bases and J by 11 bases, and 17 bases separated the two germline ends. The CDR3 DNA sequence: TGTGCCAGCAGCTCAACCGGGAGCATTAGGCAGTACTTC. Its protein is CASSSTGSIRQYF.

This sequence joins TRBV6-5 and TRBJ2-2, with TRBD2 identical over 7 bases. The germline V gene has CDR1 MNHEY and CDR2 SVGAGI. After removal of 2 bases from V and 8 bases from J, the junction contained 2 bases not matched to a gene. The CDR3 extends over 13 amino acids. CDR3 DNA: TGTGCCAGCAGTTACGGCGGGGGTGGGGAGCTGTTTTTT. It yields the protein CASSYGGGGELFF.

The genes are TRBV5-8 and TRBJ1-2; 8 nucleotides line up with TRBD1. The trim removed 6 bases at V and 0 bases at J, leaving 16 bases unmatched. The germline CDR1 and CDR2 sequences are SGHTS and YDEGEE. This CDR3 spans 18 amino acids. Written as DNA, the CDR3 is TGTGCCAGCACCAAACCCGAACGCCTGGACAGGGCTAACTATGGCTACACCTTC. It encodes CASTKPERLDRANYGYTF.

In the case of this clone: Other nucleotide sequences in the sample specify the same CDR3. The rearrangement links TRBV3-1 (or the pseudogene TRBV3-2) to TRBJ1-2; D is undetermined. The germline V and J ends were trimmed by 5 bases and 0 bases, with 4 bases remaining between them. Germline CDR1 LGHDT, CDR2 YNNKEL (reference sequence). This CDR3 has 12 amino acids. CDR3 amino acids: CASSASNYGYTF. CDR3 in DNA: TGTGCCAGCAGCGCTTCTAACTATGGCTACACCTTC.